This is a list of T cell receptor beta chains from one sample in a study of technical replicates of blood from several donors. Profiled with immunoSEQ multiplex PCR; TCRdb holds only in-frame clones, not every one. The data hold about 44,000 clones, with about 96% observed a single time. The sequencing input was T cells isolated from PBMCs. These receptors originate from a human donor in good health. CDR3s include the opening cysteine and the closing phenylalanine or tryptophan. Each record gives: clone size, J gene, V gene, D gene, CDR3 protein, CDR3 DNA. D genes are given only for firm matches. The size entry is marked missing in some rows and otherwise reads once, few, many or a size class.

size: .
J: TRBJ1-1
V: TRBV28
D: .
CDR3: CASTPGGGNTEAFF
DNA: TGTGCCAGCACCCCAGGCGGGGGGAACACTGAAGCTTTCTTT

size: .
J: TRBJ1-2
V: TRBV4-2
D: .
CDR3: CASSQGPRATGYGYTF
DNA: TGTGCCAGCAGCCAAGGCCCCCGCGCCACCGGCTATGGCTACACCTTC

size: few
J: TRBJ1-4
V: TRBV11-2
D: .
CDR3: CASSFSTGTMEKLFF
DNA: TGTGCCAGCAGCTTCAGTACCGGGACAATGGAAAAACTGTTTTTT

size: .
J: TRBJ2-3
V: TRBV11-2
D: TRBD1
CDR3: CASSSNWGTGYGDTQYF
DNA: TGTGCCAGCAGCTCAAATTGGGGGACAGGGTATGGAGATACGCAGTATTTT

size: .
J: TRBJ1-4
V: TRBV11-3
D: .
CDR3: CASSPMKGHTEKLFF
DNA: TGTGCCAGCAGCCCCATGAAGGGACATACGGAAAAACTGTTTTTT

size: .
J: TRBJ1-5
V: TRBV6-1
D: .
CDR3: CASRRQDNQPQHF
DNA: TGTGCCAGCAGAAGACAGGACAATCAGCCCCAGCATTTT

size: .
J: TRBJ2-3
V: TRBV7-2
D: TRBD2
CDR3: CASSLLAGGLADTQYF
DNA: TGTGCCAGCAGCTTACTGGCGGGAGGGCTGGCAGATACGCAGTATTTT

size: .
J: TRBJ2-1
V: TRBV6-5
D: TRBD1
CDR3: CASKLRGPYNEQFF
DNA: TGTGCCAGCAAATTGAGGGGGCCCTACAATGAGCAGTTCTTC

size: .
J: TRBJ1-1
V: TRBV7-3
D: .
CDR3: CASSAPGHLNTEAFF
DNA: TGTGCCAGCAGTGCGCCGGGACACCTGAACACTGAAGCTTTCTTT

size: .
J: TRBJ2-3
V: TRBV9
D: .
CDR3: CASSVSTGGLEWADTQYF
DNA: TGTGCCAGCAGCGTCTCCACGGGCGGGCTCGAGTGGGCAGATACGCAGTATTTT

size: .
J: TRBJ2-7
V: TRBV4-1
D: .
CDR3: CASSQDPLLWTPQSYEQYF
DNA: TGCGCCAGCAGCCAAGATCCTCTCTTATGGACACCCCAGTCCTACGAGCAGTACTTC

size: .
J: TRBJ2-7
V: TRBV27
D: .
CDR3: CASSLDSSYEQYF
DNA: TGTGCCAGCAGTTTGGACAGCTCCTACGAGCAGTACTTC

size: .
J: TRBJ1-1
V: TRBV30
D: .
CDR3: CAWSWGDPEAFF
DNA: TGTGCCTGGAGCTGGGGAGATCCTGAAGCTTTCTTT

size: .
J: TRBJ1-2
V: TRBV5-4
D: .
CDR3: CASSSTGIANYGYTF
DNA: TGTGCCAGCAGCTCAACAGGGATCGCGAACTATGGCTACACCTTC

size: .
J: TRBJ1-3
V: TRBV11-2
D: .
CDR3: CASSFSGLGNTIYF
DNA: TGTGCCAGCAGCTTTTCAGGTTTAGGAAACACCATATATTTT

size: .
J: TRBJ2-7
V: TRBV29-1
D: .
CDR3: CSGLGGTHYEQYF
DNA: TGCAGCGGACTGGGGGGGACACACTACGAGCAGTACTTC

size: .
J: TRBJ2-1
V: TRBV11-3
D: TRBD2
CDR3: CASSSTSASYNEQFF
DNA: TGTGCCAGCAGCTCTACTAGCGCCAGTTACAATGAGCAGTTCTTC

size: .
J: TRBJ2-7
V: TRBV4-2
D: .
CDR3: CASSQRQHYEQYF
DNA: TGTGCCAGCAGCCAGCGACAGCACTACGAGCAGTACTTC

size: few
J: TRBJ1-2
V: TRBV9
D: TRBD1
CDR3: CASSSPGQSYGYTF
DNA: TGTGCCAGCAGCTCTCCGGGACAGTCCTATGGCTACACCTTC

size: .
J: TRBJ2-1
V: TRBV10-2
D: .
CDR3: CASSDYLTKNEQFF
DNA: TGCGCCAGCAGTGACTACCTAACTAAGAATGAGCAGTTCTTC

size: few
J: TRBJ2-3
V: TRBV7-3
D: .
CDR3: CASSFGQSDTQYF
DNA: TGTGCCAGCAGCTTTGGACAGTCCGATACGCAGTATTTT

size: .
J: TRBJ2-3
V: TRBV27
D: TRBD2
CDR3: CASSLSGLAGVRQYF
DNA: TGTGCCAGCAGTTTATCGGGACTAGCGGGAGTTCGGCAGTATTTT

size: .
J: TRBJ1-1
V: TRBV6-1
D: TRBD1
CDR3: CASSEVGQFEAFF
DNA: TGTGCCAGCAGTGAAGTGGGACAGTTTGAAGCTTTCTTT

size: .
J: TRBJ2-3
V: TRBV11-2
D: .
CDR3: CASSYQAGHTTDTQYF
DNA: TGTGCCAGCAGCTATCAAGCGGGACACACCACAGATACGCAGTATTTT

size: .
J: TRBJ2-1
V: TRBV29-1
D: .
CDR3: CSVGLNSYNEQFF
DNA: TGCAGCGTAGGACTAAACTCCTACAATGAGCAGTTCTTC